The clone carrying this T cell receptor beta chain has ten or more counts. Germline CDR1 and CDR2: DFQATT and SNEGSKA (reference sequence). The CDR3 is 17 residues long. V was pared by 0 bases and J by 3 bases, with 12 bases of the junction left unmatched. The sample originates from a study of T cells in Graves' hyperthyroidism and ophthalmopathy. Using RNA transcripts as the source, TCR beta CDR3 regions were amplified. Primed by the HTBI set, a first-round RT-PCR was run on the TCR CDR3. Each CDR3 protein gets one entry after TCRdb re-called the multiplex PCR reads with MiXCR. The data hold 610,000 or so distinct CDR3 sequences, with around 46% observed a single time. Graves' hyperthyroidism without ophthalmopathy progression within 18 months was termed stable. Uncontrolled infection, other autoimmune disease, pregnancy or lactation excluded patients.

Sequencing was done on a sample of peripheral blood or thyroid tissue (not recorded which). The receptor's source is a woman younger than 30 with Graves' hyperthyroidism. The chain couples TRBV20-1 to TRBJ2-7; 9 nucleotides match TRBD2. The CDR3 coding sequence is TGCAGTGCTAGAGACCACTCTAGCGGGGAGTCCTTCTACGAGCAGTACTTC. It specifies CSARDHSSGESFYEQYF.